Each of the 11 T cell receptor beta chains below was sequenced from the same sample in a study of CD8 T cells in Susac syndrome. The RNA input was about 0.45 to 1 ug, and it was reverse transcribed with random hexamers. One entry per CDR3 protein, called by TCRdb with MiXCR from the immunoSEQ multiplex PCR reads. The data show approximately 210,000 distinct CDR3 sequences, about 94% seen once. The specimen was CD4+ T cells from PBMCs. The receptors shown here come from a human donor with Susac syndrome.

The CDR3 nucleotides read TGTGCCAGCAGTGGGACAGGGGGCAAGAACACTGAAGCTTTCTTT. Residues: CASSGTGGKNTEAFF. This sequence joins TRBV25-1 and TRBJ1-1; 11 nucleotides align to TRBD1. V lost 4 bases, J lost 1 base, and 2 bases stayed unmatched. CDR1 is MGHDK, CDR2 SYGVNS, per germline. The CDR3 contains 15 residues.

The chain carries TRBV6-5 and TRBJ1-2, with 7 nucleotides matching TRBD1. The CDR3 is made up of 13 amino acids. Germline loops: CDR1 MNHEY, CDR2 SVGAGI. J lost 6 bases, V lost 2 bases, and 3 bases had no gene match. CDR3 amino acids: CASSYRQGDGYTF. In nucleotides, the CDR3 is TGTGCCAGCAGTTACCGACAGGGCGATGGCTACACCTTC.

CDR3 DNA: TGTGCCAGCAGCGTCGACAGTGCCTATAATTCACCCCTCCACTTT. Its protein is CASSVDSAYNSPLHF. The chain combines TRBV9 with TRBJ1-6; possible D gene TRBD1, 5 bases. CDR3 length: 15 residues. V gave up 2 bases and J gave up 2 bases, with 8 bases separating them. Germline V gives CDR1 SGDLS, CDR2 YYNGEE.

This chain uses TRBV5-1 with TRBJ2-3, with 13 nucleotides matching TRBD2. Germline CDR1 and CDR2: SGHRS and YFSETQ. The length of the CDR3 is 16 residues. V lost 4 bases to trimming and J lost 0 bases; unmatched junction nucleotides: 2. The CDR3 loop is CASSQGLAGSTDTQYF. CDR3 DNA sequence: TGCGCCAGCAGCCAGGGACTAGCGGGGAGCACAGATACGCAGTATTTT. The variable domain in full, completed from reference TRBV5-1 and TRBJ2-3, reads KAGVTQTPRYLIKTRGQQVTLSCSPISGHRSVSWYQQTPGQGLQFLFEYFSETQRNKGNFPGRFSGRQFSNSRSEMNVSTLELGDSALYLCASSQGLAGSTDTQYFGPGTRLTVL.

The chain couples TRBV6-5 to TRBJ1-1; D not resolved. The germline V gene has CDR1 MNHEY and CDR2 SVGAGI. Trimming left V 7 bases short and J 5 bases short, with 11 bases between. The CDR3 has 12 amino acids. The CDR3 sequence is CASTDGVTEAFF. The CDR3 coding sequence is TGTGCCAGCACTGACGGAGTAACTGAAGCTTTCTTT.

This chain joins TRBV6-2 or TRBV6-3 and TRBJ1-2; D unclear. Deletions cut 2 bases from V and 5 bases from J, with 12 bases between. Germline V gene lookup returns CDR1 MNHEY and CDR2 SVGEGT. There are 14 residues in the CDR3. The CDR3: CASSYGRGTYGYTF. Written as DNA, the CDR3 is TGTGCCAGCAGTTACGGCCGGGGAACGTATGGCTACACCTTC.

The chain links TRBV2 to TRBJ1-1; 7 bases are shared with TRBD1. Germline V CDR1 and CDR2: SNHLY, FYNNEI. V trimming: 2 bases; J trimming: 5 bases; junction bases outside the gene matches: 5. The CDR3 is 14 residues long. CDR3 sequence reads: CASSERPGGTEAFF. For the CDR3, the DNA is TGTGCCAGCAGTGAAAGGCCAGGGGGAACTGAAGCTTTCTTT. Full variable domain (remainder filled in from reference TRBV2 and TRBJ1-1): EPEVTQTPSHQVTQMGQEVILRCVPISNHLYFYWYRQILGQKVEFLVSFYNNEISEKSEIFDDQFSVERPDGSNFTLKIRSTKLEDSAMYFCASSERPGGTEAFFGQGTRLTVV.

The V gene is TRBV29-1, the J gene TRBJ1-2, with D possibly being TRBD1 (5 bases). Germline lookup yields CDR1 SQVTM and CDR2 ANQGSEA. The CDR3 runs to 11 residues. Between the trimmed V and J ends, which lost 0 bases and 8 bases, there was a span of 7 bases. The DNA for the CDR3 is TGCAGCGTTGAAGACCCAGGGGGCTACACCTTC. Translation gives CSVEDPGGYTF.

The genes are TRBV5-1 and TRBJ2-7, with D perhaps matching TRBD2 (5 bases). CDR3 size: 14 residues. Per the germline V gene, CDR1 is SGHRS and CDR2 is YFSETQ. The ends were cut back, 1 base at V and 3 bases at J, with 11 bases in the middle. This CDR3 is CASSLSGGSYEQYF. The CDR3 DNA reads TGCGCCAGCAGCTTGTCCGGTGGGAGCTACGAGCAGTACTTC.

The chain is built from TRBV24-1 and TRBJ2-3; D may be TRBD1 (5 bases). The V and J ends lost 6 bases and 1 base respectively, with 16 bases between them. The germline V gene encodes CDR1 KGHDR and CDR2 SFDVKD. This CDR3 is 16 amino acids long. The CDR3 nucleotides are TGTGCCACCAGTAACCATCCACTGACAGGCACAGATACGCAGTATTTT. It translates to CATSNHPLTGTDTQYF.

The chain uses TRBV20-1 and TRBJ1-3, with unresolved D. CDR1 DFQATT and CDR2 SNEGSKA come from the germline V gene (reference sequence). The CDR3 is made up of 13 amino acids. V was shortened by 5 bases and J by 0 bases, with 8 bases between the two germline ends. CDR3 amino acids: CSAPPDSGNTIYF. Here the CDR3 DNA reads TGCAGTGCTCCACCGGACTCTGGAAACACCATATATTTT.